This T cell receptor (beta chain) was identified during a study of shared clonotypes between healthy human individuals. Study information: Three CD4 naive, three CD4 memory, two CD8 naive and one CD8 memory plate were used per donor.

Replicate PCRs from sorted subsets contained 200 ng DNA, which is around 30,000 T cell genomes. In the source study's methods: Filtering differed because ImmunoSEQ produced junction-only sequences that carried no quality scores. Clones were read by immunoSEQ multiplex PCR, and TCRdb kept only the in-frame ones, dropping some. V, J and clone size are taken as reported in that table, and D and trimming were inferred from the DNA itself. The sample consists of around 2.1 million clones, almost 96% of them appearing once. Germline V CDR1 and CDR2: WSHSY, SAAADI. This CDR3 comprises 15 residues. V dropped 5 bases and J dropped 2 bases, with 16 bases sitting between them.

Material for sequencing was naive CD4+ T cells sorted from blood. Subset indicated: CD45RA+ positively selected. The chain employs TRBV10-2 and TRBJ2-7; D gene unclear. This receptor was obtained from a man younger than 35 in good health. The CDR3 sequence is CASSNSGRAPYEQYF. In DNA, the CDR3 is TGCGCCAGCAGTAACTCCGGGCGTGCCCCCTACGAGCAGTACTTC.